These 23 T cell receptor beta chains were sequenced from one sample in a study of T cell clonotyping in hematopoietic cell transplantation. The sample's time point: recipient sample about 28 days before transplant, after cytoreduction. The table came from immunoSEQ multiplex PCR; TCRdb's copy has only in-frame clones and leaves some out. Among tens of thousands of clones listed, 70% to 75% were seen once. This specimen was peripheral blood mononuclear cells, taken before stem cell transplant. The receptors shown here come from a man in his forties or fifties with myelodysplastic syndrome. Some clones in this sample may be carry-over from other donors' samples.

This chain links TRBV5-6 with TRBJ2-7, with D unresolved. The germline V gene has CDR1 SGHDT and CDR2 YYEEEE. V was clipped by 4 bases and J by 6 bases, with 11 bases between them. The length of the CDR3 is 12 residues. As DNA, the CDR3 is TGTGCCAGCAGCCGGACCGTCTCCGAGCAGTACTTC. Translating gives CASSRTVSEQYF.

This clone was detected once. The chain combines TRBV10-3 with TRBJ2-1, with 10 nucleotides matching TRBD2. With V trimmed by 7 bases and J by 2 bases, 11 bases remained unmatched. CDR3 size: 17 residues. CDR1 ENHRY and CDR2 SYGVKD come from the germline V gene. The CDR3 region is CAIKGDSGGHAYNEQFF. Here the CDR3 DNA reads TGTGCCATCAAAGGGGATAGCGGGGGGCATGCCTACAATGAGCAGTTCTTC.

V is TRBV27 and J is TRBJ2-2; D gene ambiguous. The germline V and J ends were trimmed by 4 bases and 0 bases, with 3 bases remaining between them. Germline values: CDR1 MNHEY, CDR2 SMNVEV (reference sequence). This CDR3 is built from 13 residues. CDR3 DNA sequence: TGTGCCAGCAGTTCCGCGAACACCGGGGAGCTGTTTTTT. Amino acid sequence: CASSSANTGELFF.

The J gene is TRBJ1-4, the V gene TRBV6-1; 7 bases map to TRBD1. The V gene's germline CDR1 is MNHNS and CDR2 SASEGT. V was pared by 6 bases and J by 7 bases, with 11 bases of the junction left unmatched. The CDR3 has 15 amino acids. CDR3 coding DNA: TGTGCCAGCAGCGAGAACAGGGGACGGGTTGAAAAACTGTTTTTT. Protein sequence: CASSENRGRVEKLFF.

The chain recombines TRBV4-2 with TRBJ1-4; no definite D call. Trimming stripped 4 bases from V and 2 bases from J, with 17 bases between. This CDR3 comprises 17 residues. CDR1 is LGHNA and CDR2 is YNFKEQ in the germline V gene. In DNA form, the CDR3 reads TGTGCCAGCAGCCCTCCGTATCGGGCAGCGACTAATGAAAAACTGTTTTTT. It is translated as CASSPPYRAATNEKLFF.

This clone was detected only a few times. This chain connects TRBV20-1 to TRBJ2-3, with 7 bases matching TRBD2. This CDR3 spans 11 amino acids. V lost 6 bases, J lost 8 bases, and 5 bases stayed unmatched. In germline, CDR1 is DFQATT, CDR2 SNEGSKA (reference sequence). The CDR3 bases are TGCAGTGCCGTACTAGCGTCTACGCAGTATTTT. This translates into CSAVLASTQYF.

This clone has more than one count but fewer than ten. This chain links TRBV18 with TRBJ2-2, with TRBD2 identical over 11 bases. The V segment lost 5 bases and the J segment 2 bases; nucleotides outside the gene matches: 4. CDR1 and CDR2 (germline): KGHSH, LQKENI. This CDR3 contains 16 residues. CDR3 DNA: TGTGCCAGCTCAGTCGGACTAGCGGGCAACACCGGGGAGCTGTTTTTT. It encodes CASSVGLAGNTGELFF.

The table lists this clone with a count of one. The J gene is TRBJ1-2, the V gene TRBV30; 11 nucleotides agree with TRBD1. This CDR3 spans 14 amino acids. CDR1 is GTSNPN, CDR2 SVGIG, per germline (reference sequence). J gave up 5 bases and V 4 bases, and 6 bases lay outside the gene matches. DNA for the CDR3: TGTGCCTGGAAGGGGACAGGGGGACCTTATGGCTACACCTTC. Translation: CAWKGTGGPYGYTF.

This clone was recorded a few times. J is TRBJ2-7 and V is TRBV6-5; no firm D call. This CDR3 contains 16 residues. Germline V gene lookup returns CDR1 MNHEY and CDR2 SVGAGI. V dropped 0 bases and J dropped 0 bases, with 12 bases sitting between them. CDR3 residues: CASSYSSWYSSYEQYF. Written as DNA, the CDR3 is TGTGCCAGCAGTTACTCGAGCTGGTATAGCTCCTACGAGCAGTACTTC.

The chain combines TRBV30 with TRBJ2-3; 12 nucleotides agree with TRBD2. The CDR3 consists of 15 residues. J was trimmed by 3 bases and V by 3 bases; bases with no gene match: 4. Germline CDR1 and CDR2: GTSNPN and SVGIG (reference sequence). The CDR3 reads CAWSHTSGRTDTQYF. CDR3 in DNA: TGTGCCTGGAGCCATACTAGCGGGAGGACAGATACGCAGTATTTT.

This clone turned up a few times. This sequence joins TRBV2 and TRBJ1-5; no definite D call. Trimming removed 6 bases from V and 0 bases from J, with 12 bases in between. In germline, CDR1 is SNHLY, CDR2 FYNNEI. The CDR3 contains 15 residues. The CDR3 bases are TGTGCCAGCAGAGGAAGACGGCTTAGCAATCAGCCCCAGCATTTT. Protein product: CASRGRRLSNQPQHF. Combining the CDR3 with reference TRBV2 and TRBJ1-5 gives the whole variable domain EPEVTQTPSHQVTQMGQEVILRCVPISNHLYFYWYRQILGQKVEFLVSFYNNEISEKSEIFDDQFSVERPDGSNFTLKIRSTKLEDSAMYFCASRGRRLSNQPQHFGDGTRLSIL.

V gene TRBV28 combines with J gene TRBJ1-5; D uncertain. Looked up from germline, CDR1 is MDHEN and CDR2 is SYDVKM. The CDR3 contains 13 residues. The ends were cut back, 2 bases at V and 0 bases at J, with 2 bases in the middle. CDR3 bases: TGTGCCAGCAGTTTAGATAGCAATCAGCCCCAGCATTTT. It yields the protein CASSLDSNQPQHF.

This chain uses TRBV6-6 with TRBJ1-5; a possible D gene is TRBD1 (6 bases). CDR3 size: 14 residues. V lost 10 bases to trimming and J lost 4 bases, with 17 bases between them. Germline lookup yields CDR1 MNHNY and CDR2 SVGAGI (reference sequence). The DNA for the CDR3 is TGTGCCACCCTACCGGGACACTCGAATCAGCCCCAGCATTTT. As protein: CATLPGHSNQPQHF.

The chain has TRBV28 and TRBJ1-2; D remains unclear. V was shortened by 5 bases and J by 5 bases, with 12 bases between the two germline ends. CDR3 length: 13 amino acids. Germline V gives CDR1 MDHEN, CDR2 SYDVKM. The CDR3 bases are TGTGCCAGCAGTCCCAGGCCAAGGTATGGCTACACCTTC. Its translation is CASSPRPRYGYTF.

In nucleotides, the CDR3 is TGTGCCAGCACGGGGGCGCTGGACTATGGCTACACCTTC. Translating gives CASTGALDYGYTF. This chain uses TRBV28 with TRBJ1-2; D might be TRBD1 (6 bases). Germline CDR1 MDHEN, CDR2 SYDVKM. The CDR3 consists of 13 residues. With 7 bases removed from V and 3 bases from J, the gap between germline ends came to 12 bases.

V gene TRBV7-2 combines with J gene TRBJ2-7, with 7 bases identical to TRBD1. With V trimmed by 2 bases and J by 6 bases, 4 bases remained unmatched. The length of the CDR3 is 13 residues. Looked up from germline, CDR1 is SGHTA and CDR2 is FQGNSA. CDR3 bases: TGTGCCAGCAGCTTACTGGACAGGCGCGAGCAGTACTTC. It specifies CASSLLDRREQYF. The variable domain in full, completed from reference TRBV7-2 and TRBJ2-7, reads GAGVSQSPSNKVTEKGKDVELRCDPISGHTALYWYRQSLGQGLEFLIYFQGNSAPDKSGLPSDRFSAERTGGSVSTLTIQRTQQEDSAVYLCASSLLDRREQYFGPGTRLTVT.

The chain carries TRBV2 and TRBJ1-2, with 7 bases lining up with TRBD1. V shed 2 bases, J shed 4 bases, and the junction held 13 bases outside the gene matches. The CDR3 covers 17 residues. From germline, CDR1 is SNHLY and CDR2 FYNNEI. CDR3: CASSERRGRDSFYGYTF. The CDR3, as DNA: TGTGCCAGCAGTGAAAGAAGGGGGCGCGACAGTTTCTATGGCTACACCTTC.

The rearrangement joins TRBV30 to TRBJ1-4; D unclear. V gave up 4 bases and J gave up 6 bases, with 12 bases separating them. Per the germline V gene, CDR1 is GTSNPN and CDR2 is SVGIG (reference sequence). The CDR3 consists of 13 residues. The CDR3 coding sequence is TGTGCCTGGAATGAACGGTGGGATGAAAAACTGTTTTTT. Encoded protein: CAWNERWDEKLFF. The variable domain in full, with the rest retrieved from reference TRBV30 and TRBJ1-4, is SQTIHQWPATLVQPVGSPLSLECTVEGTSNPNLYWYRQAAGRGLQLLFYSVGIGQISSEVPQNLSASRPQDRQFILSSKKLLLSDSGFYLCAWNERWDEKLFFGSGTQLSVL.

Only a few counts were recorded for this clone. The chain uses TRBV5-6 and TRBJ1-2; D is perhaps TRBD1 (6 bases). Germline V CDR1 and CDR2: SGHDT, YYEEEE. This CDR3 is built from 12 residues. The V gene lost 2 bases and the J gene lost 10 bases, with 12 bases spanning the gap. The CDR3 DNA sequence: TGTGCCAGCAGCTTATACCAGGGGAACTACACCTTC. Translating gives CASSLYQGNYTF.

This clone occurred a few times. The chain has TRBV6-5 and TRBJ2-1; D possibly corresponds to TRBD1 (6 bases). The CDR3 is made up of 13 amino acids. The V gene's germline CDR1 is MNHEY and CDR2 SVGAGI. Trimming left V 0 bases short and J 8 bases short, with 8 bases between. CDR3: CASSYSGADEQFF. In DNA, the CDR3 is TGTGCCAGCAGTTACTCGGGGGCTGATGAGCAGTTCTTC.

This clone appeared a single time. The J gene is TRBJ1-2, the V gene TRBV5-6; a weak D match, TRBD1 (6 bases). With 1 base removed from V and 6 bases from J, the gap between germline ends came to 10 bases. This CDR3 has 13 amino acids. Germline V gene sequence: CDR1 SGHDT, CDR2 YYEEEE. The CDR3 DNA is TGTGCCAGCAGCTTGAACAGGGTCGATGGCTACACCTTC. Amino acids: CASSLNRVDGYTF.

The rearrangement joins TRBV19 to TRBJ1-6, with D tentatively TRBD1 (6 bases). CDR1 and CDR2 (germline): LNHDA, SQIVND (reference sequence). The CDR3 covers 13 residues. Between the trimmed V and J ends, which lost 4 bases and 10 bases, there was a span of 11 bases. CDR3 bases: TGTGCCAGTAGTACCGACAGGAACTCACCCCTCCACTTT. Residues: CASSTDRNSPLHF.

The chain employs TRBV5-6 and TRBJ1-2, with 8 bases that match TRBD1. J lost 4 bases, V lost 3 bases, and 2 bases had no gene match. The germline CDR1 and CDR2 sequences are SGHDT and YYEEEE. The CDR3 runs 13 residues. This CDR3 reads CASSSTGGYGYTF. The CDR3 DNA sequence: TGTGCCAGCAGCTCTACAGGGGGCTATGGCTACACCTTC.